This T cell receptor (beta chain) was observed in a study of tumor-infiltrating lymphocytes in localized non-small cell lung cancer (dated by TCRdb to 2020 to 2023). Regarding the research as a whole: The cohort included patients whose samples were collected after neoadjuvant chemotherapy, as well as both smokers and never-smokers and several histologies. Each patient contributed resected tumor tissue and uninvolved lung tissue from the same patient, described as non-adjacent to the tumor. Flow cytometry, multiplex immunofluorescence, RNA-seq, exome sequencing and proteomics were applied to the same patients as TCR sequencing, which was one of several integrated assays. The overall ICON cohort comprised 150 surgical patients with localized non-small cell lung cancer whose tumors were resected. A total of roughly 50 patients were included in the paired tumor versus uninvolved lung comparison of immunoSEQ T-cell fraction. Results the study describes overall, beyond this receptor: The TCR-derived T-cell fraction showed no difference between the flow cytometry-defined immunotypes IM1 (good prognosis) and IM2 (poor prognosis). Because different pieces of the same tissue were used for different assays, technical variation could not be separated from intratumor heterogeneity. Assay coverage varied across patients depending on available tissue quantity, so only a subset of the cohort had TCR sequencing. Recurrence-free survival showed no association with tumor T-cell fraction measured by TCR sequencing (p = 0.61). In line with immunofluorescence CD3 counts, TCRbeta sequencing supported higher T cell infiltration in tumors compared with uninvolved lung tissue.

Enrollment in ICON was initiated in April 2016, and the last patient was enrolled in 2018. A subcohort of some 75 patients provided fresh tumor and matched uninvolved tissue for in-depth immune analyses, with TCR sequencing among those analyses. DNA for TCR sequencing was isolated from bulk tissue, and no cell sorting was done. CDR1 SGHRS and CDR2 YFSETQ were looked up in the germline V gene. Inclusive of the bounding cysteine and phenylalanine, the CDR3 is 12 residues long. The entry retains the CDR3 DNA only, 36 bases that are in frame from base 1. Compared with germline, V lacks 8 bases and J lacks 6 bases; bases without a gene match: 5. There are a few counts of this clone. Which antigen it targets is not known. Qualities for individual bases were not recorded, and no much larger clone is one base off. TCR sequencing with the immunoSEQ assay provided the T-cell fraction in tumor and uninvolved lung tissue. From the authors' description of their analysis: In the survival analysis, patients were divided into a high T-cell fraction group (upper tertile) and a low T-cell fraction group (lower two tertiles), and the two groups were compared using a log-rank test. Paired tumor versus uninvolved lung differences in T-cell fraction were tested with a signed-rank test. TCRdb's version of the immuneACCESS table is confined to in-frame rearrangements and falls short of the full clone set. An unresolved V gene accounts for under half of the shortfall where checked; the remainder is of unknown origin. V, J and clone size derive from that table, while D and trimming were established from the DNA sequence. Recorded for this sample are roughly 7,200 clones; about 76% of them occurred a single time. In total, the top ten clones hold 9.5% to 15% of the sample.

The V and J segments used are TRBV5-1 and TRBJ1-5, with 7 bases in between that match TRBD1. This sequence was found in a human donor with non-small cell lung cancer. Sequenced sample: lung tumor tissue. The CDR3 protein sequence reads: CARNRGRQPQHF. The nucleotide sequence is TGCGCCAGGAACAGGGGTCGTCAGCCCCAGCATTTT.